One sample yielded the 9 T cell receptor beta chains listed below, sequenced in a study of T cell changes during pregnancy in multiple sclerosis. Clones were sequenced by immunoSEQ multiplex PCR, and TCRdb holds only the in-frame ones, with some missing. The table has roughly 74,000 clones, approximately 91% seen once; the top ten hold over 3%. The sequences come from peripheral blood, collected before pregnancy. Every receptor here comes from a female donor with multiple sclerosis, enrolled in a pregnancy study.

This chain links TRBV25-1 with TRBJ1-2; the D is unclear. Germline V lookup: CDR1 MGHDK, CDR2 SYGVNS. This CDR3 is 13 amino acids long. The V gene lost 4 bases and the J gene lost 7 bases, with 13 bases spanning the gap. The DNA for the CDR3 is TGTGCCAGCAGTGGGCCACGACATCTTGGCTACACCTTC. It translates to CASSGPRHLGYTF.

This clone was observed a few times. This sequence joins TRBV25-1 and TRBJ1-1; D is unresolved. The CDR3 extends over 13 amino acids. Germline lookup yields CDR1 MGHDK and CDR2 SYGVNS. Deletions cut 7 bases from V and 1 base from J, with 10 bases between. The CDR3, as DNA: TGTGCCAGCATCGGAGTCTCGAACACTGAAGCTTTCTTT. Translation gives CASIGVSNTEAFF.

The V and J genes are TRBV27 and TRBJ2-4, with 7 bases fitting TRBD2. V gave up 4 bases and J gave up 1 base; unmatched junction bases: 7. The germline V gene encodes CDR1 MNHEY and CDR2 SMNVEV (reference sequence). This CDR3 has 16 residues. CDR3 loop: CASSSGRAGAKNIQYF. DNA for the CDR3: TGTGCCAGCAGTTCGGGGAGAGCGGGGGCCAAAAACATTCAGTACTTC.

The genes are TRBV7-9 and TRBJ1-1; the D is unclear. The germline CDR1 and CDR2 sequences are SEHNR and FQNEAQ (reference sequence). The CDR3 consists of 14 residues. Deletions cut 5 bases from V and 1 base from J, with 11 bases between. This CDR3 is CASSNRDKNTEAFF. CDR3 DNA sequence: TGTGCCAGCAGCAACAGAGATAAGAACACTGAAGCTTTCTTT.

CDR3: CASSLGGQSNGYTF. CDR3 sequence (DNA): TGTGCCAGCAGTTTGGGGGGACAGTCTAATGGCTACACCTTC. The rearrangement uses TRBV27 and TRBJ1-2; 7 bases match TRBD1. Germline loops: CDR1 MNHEY, CDR2 SMNVEV (reference sequence). CDR3 length: 14 residues. J was trimmed by 6 bases and V by 3 bases; bases with no gene match: 7.

The chain is built from TRBV9 and TRBJ1-1, with unresolved D. Trimming cost V 4 bases and J 3 bases, with 13 bases left between them. CDR1 SGDLS and CDR2 YYNGEE come from the germline V gene. This CDR3 has 14 residues. The CDR3 is CASSPRRWDTEAFF. In nucleotides, the CDR3 is TGTGCCAGCAGCCCCCGGCGGTGGGACACTGAAGCTTTCTTT.

V and J are TRBV2 and TRBJ1-2, with no clear D. V lost 4 bases to trimming and J lost 8 bases, with 14 bases between them. The CDR3 runs to 13 residues. The germline V gene has CDR1 SNHLY and CDR2 FYNNEI. The CDR3 region has the DNA TGTGCCAGCAGTGTAGTGGGTGGAGGGGGCTACACCTTC. It encodes CASSVVGGGGYTF. The full variable domain, rest sourced from reference TRBV2 and TRBJ1-2, is EPEVTQTPSHQVTQMGQEVILRCVPISNHLYFYWYRQILGQKVEFLVSFYNNEISEKSEIFDDQFSVERPDGSNFTLKIRSTKLEDSAMYFCASSVVGGGGYTFGSGTRLTVV.

The rearrangement joins TRBV19 to TRBJ2-7; 7 bases align to TRBD2. This CDR3 spans 15 amino acids. V lost 5 bases, J lost 1 base, and 8 bases stayed unmatched. Germline-derived CDR1 and CDR2 are LNHDA and SQIVND (reference sequence). The CDR3 protein is CASSPISGNSYEQYF. For the CDR3, the DNA is TGTGCCAGTAGTCCTATCAGCGGGAATTCCTACGAGCAGTACTTC.

V gene TRBV7-9 combines with J gene TRBJ1-1; D uncertain. Germline CDR1 reads SEHNR; CDR2 reads FQNEAQ (reference sequence). V lost 0 bases, J lost 3 bases, and 11 bases lay in between. This CDR3 contains 15 residues. As DNA, the CDR3 is TGTGCCAGCAGCTTAGCGCGGGGTCCTCACACTGAAGCTTTCTTT. Translation gives CASSLARGPHTEAFF.